This T cell receptor (beta chain) appears in the sequencing data of a study of brain T cells in children with intractable seizures. TCRdb's copy holds only in-frame clones and misses some; the assay was immunoSEQ multiplex PCR. Among about 80,000 clones listed, about 93% were seen once. This clone occurred a few times. Germline values: CDR1 WSHSY, CDR2 SAAADI. The CDR3 loop spans 11 amino acids. V dropped 10 bases and J dropped 6; count of bases not matched to a gene: 6. The chain combines TRBV10-2 with TRBJ2-7, with 7 bases fitting TRBD1. Sequencing was performed on peripheral blood, taken at surgery. This TCR was recovered from a girl aged 2 to 9 with Rasmussen encephalitis and intractable seizures. CDR3 coding DNA: TGCGCCATCGGACAGGCGGGCGAGCAGTACTTC. Protein: CAIGQAGEQYF.